This T cell receptor beta chain derives from a study of blood T cell repertoires in COVID-19. Turning to the study itself: The study drew acute and convalescent COVID-19 samples from the United States, Italy and Spain. Sources were T cells, B-cell-depleted T cells, or PBMCs; the material itself was cDNA or gDNA.

In the original processing: Reference gene primer amplification in the assay estimated nucleated cell counts. Generated by immunoSEQ multiplex PCR, the TCRdb table keeps only in-frame clones and is missing some. That table supplies the V and J calls and clone size; D and trimming were determined from the DNA. In the table there are 95,000 to 110,000 clones, approximately 89% of which are singletons. The CDR3 totals 13 residues. The germline V gene has CDR1 SGHTS and CDR2 YDEGEE. The junction had 2 bases not matched to a gene; V was cut back by 4 bases and J by 5 bases. The TCR originated in a man between 50 and 59 years old with active or convalescent COVID-19. The chain has TRBV5-8 and TRBJ1-5, with 8 bases lining up with TRBD1. Sequenced material: peripheral blood. The CDR3 DNA follows: TGTGCCAGCAGCCCAGGGGGCGATCAGCCCCAGCATTTT. Amino acids: CASSPGGDQPQHF.